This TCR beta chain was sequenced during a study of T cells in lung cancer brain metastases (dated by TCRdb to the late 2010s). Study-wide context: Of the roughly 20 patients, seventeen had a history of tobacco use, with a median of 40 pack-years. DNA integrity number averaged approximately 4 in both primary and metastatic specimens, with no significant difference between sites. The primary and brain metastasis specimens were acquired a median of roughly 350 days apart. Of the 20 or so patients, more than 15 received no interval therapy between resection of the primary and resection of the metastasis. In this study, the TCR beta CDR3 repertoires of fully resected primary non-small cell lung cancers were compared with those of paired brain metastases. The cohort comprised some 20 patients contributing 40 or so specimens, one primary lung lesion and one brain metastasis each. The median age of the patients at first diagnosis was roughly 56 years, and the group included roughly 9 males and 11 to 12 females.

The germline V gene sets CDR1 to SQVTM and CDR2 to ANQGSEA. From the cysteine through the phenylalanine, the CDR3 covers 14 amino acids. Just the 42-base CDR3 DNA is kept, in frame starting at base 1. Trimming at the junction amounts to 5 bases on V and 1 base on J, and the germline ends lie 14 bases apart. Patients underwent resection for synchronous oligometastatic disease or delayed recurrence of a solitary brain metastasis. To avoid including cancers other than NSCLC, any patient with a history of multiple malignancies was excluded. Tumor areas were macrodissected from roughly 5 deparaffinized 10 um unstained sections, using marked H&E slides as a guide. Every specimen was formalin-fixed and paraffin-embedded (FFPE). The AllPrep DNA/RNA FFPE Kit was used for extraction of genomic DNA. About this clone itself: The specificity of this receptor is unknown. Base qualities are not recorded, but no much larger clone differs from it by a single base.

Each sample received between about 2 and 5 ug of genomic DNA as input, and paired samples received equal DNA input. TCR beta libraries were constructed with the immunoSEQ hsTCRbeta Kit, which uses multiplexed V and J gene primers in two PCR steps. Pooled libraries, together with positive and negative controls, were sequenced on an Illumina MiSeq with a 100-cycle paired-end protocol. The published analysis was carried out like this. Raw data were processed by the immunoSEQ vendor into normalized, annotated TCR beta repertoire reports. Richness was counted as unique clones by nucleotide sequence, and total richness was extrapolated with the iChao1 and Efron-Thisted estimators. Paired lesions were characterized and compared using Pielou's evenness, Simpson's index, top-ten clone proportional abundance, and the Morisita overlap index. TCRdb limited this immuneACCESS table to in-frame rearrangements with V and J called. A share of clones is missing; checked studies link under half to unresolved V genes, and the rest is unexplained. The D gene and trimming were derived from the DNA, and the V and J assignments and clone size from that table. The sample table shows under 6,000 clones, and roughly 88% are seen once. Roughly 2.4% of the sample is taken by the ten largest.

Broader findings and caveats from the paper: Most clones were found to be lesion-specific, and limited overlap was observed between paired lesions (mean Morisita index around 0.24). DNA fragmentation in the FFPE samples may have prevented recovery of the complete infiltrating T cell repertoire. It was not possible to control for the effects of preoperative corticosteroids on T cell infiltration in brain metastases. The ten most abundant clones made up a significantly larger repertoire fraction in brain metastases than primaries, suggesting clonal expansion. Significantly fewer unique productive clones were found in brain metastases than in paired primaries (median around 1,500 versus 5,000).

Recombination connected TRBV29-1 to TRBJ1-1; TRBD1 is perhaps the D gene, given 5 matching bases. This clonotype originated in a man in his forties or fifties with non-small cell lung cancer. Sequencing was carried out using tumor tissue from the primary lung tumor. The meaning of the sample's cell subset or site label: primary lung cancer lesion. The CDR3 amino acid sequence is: CSVLPGGGNTEAFF. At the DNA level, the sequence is TGCAGCGTTCTACCGGGTGGGGGGAACACTGAAGCTTTCTTT.